This T cell receptor beta chain was profiled in a study of CD8+CD57+ T cells in acquired aplastic anemia. The use of genomic DNA as template underpinned the TCR beta VDJ and CDR3 profiling. Via MiXCR, TCRdb re-called the reads, giving one row per CDR3 protein. The sample carries some 290,000 distinct CDR3 sequences, around 60% recorded once. The CDR3 is 14 amino acids. The V and J ends lost 5 bases and 3 bases, in that order; junction bases with no gene match: 2. Germline CDR1 is LNHDA and CDR2 is SQIVND (reference sequence). Sequencing was done on a sample of sorted CD4+, CD8+, or CD8+CD57+ T cells (not recorded which) from PBMCs. V and J are TRBV19 and TRBJ2-1; the match to TRBD2 covers 9 bases. The origin of this receptor is a human donor with severe aplastic anemia or a healthy control (not recorded which). This CDR3 reads CASSWTSDYNEQFF. The CDR3 DNA sequence: TGTGCCAGTAGTTGGACTAGCGACTACAATGAGCAGTTCTTC.